A selection of T cell receptor beta chains follows, all from one sample in a study of T cell responses to AZD1222 COVID-19 vaccine. Some clones are missing from TCRdb's copy, which holds only in-frame ones; the method was immunoSEQ multiplex PCR. The sample carries fewer than 130,000 clones, approximately 90% recorded once. This specimen was peripheral blood, taken 28 days after the second AZD1222 dose. Source of these receptors: an adult who received the AZD1222 COVID-19 vaccine. Each CDR3 is given with its conserved first and last residue. Fields, in order: V gene, CDR3 protein.

v_gene: TRBV28
CDR3aa: CASSHRGPMNTEAFF

v_gene: TRBV12-5
CDR3aa: CASGIRQLGSANQPQHF

v_gene: TRBV7-9
CDR3aa: CASSPTSSYTAHYGYTF

v_gene: TRBV18
CDR3aa: CASSPGGSYEQYF

v_gene: TRBV12-5
CDR3aa: CASGLPFSEQYF

v_gene: TRBV5-5
CDR3aa: CASSLGTGGDTQYF

v_gene: TRBV7-9
CDR3aa: CASSLWSGLGEQYF

v_gene: TRBV7-8
CDR3aa: CASSPGQGSGELFF

v_gene: TRBV19
CDR3aa: CASRDGRARDTQYF

v_gene: TRBV7-9
CDR3aa: CASSFGQGAGSEAFF

v_gene: TRBV7-9
CDR3aa: CASSAWTGKNTEAFF

v_gene: TRBV27
CDR3aa: CASRPGRTATGELFF

v_gene: TRBV28
CDR3aa: CASSSTGTVSYEQYF

v_gene: TRBV11-1
CDR3aa: CASSEFYSSYNEQFF

v_gene: TRBV10-2
CDR3aa: CASSGWLADFYEQYF

v_gene: TRBV5-1
CDR3aa: CASSSRPTDTQYF

v_gene: TRBV10-3
CDR3aa: CAISEGGTYQPQHF

v_gene: TRBV7-9
CDR3aa: CASSVHSVRKIANYGYTF

v_gene: TRBV27
CDR3aa: CASSFSPPGLSGYEQYF

v_gene: TRBV10-3
CDR3aa: CATWDRNYGYTF

v_gene: TRBV7-2
CDR3aa: CASSRIGLSSTEAFF

v_gene: TRBV6-5
CDR3aa: CASSTRGEAGNTIYF

v_gene: TRBV10-3
CDR3aa: CAISAAGRYGYTF

v_gene: TRBV6-4
CDR3aa: CASSEASGSGYEQYF

v_gene: TRBV5-1
CDR3aa: CASTDGQGAYNEQFF

v_gene: TRBV2
CDR3aa: CASTTRGGQNTEAFF